The rows below give T cell receptor beta chains drawn from one sample of a study of T cell responses to AZD1222 COVID-19 vaccine. Measured with immunoSEQ multiplex PCR; TCRdb has only the in-frame clones, and not every one. Of some 150,000 clones listed, about 91% were seen once; the top ten hold 3.6%. The source was peripheral blood, collected 28 days after the second AZD1222 dose. All receptors derive from an adult who received the AZD1222 COVID-19 vaccine. Each CDR3 is given with its conserved first and last residue. A D gene is named only where the DNA matches it firmly. Only some rows state a clone size, as once, few, many or a class for expanded clones.

J,size,D,V,CDR3,DNA
TRBJ2-7,NA,TRBD1,TRBV6-5,CASGGQGAHEQYF,TGTGCCAGCGGAGGACAGGGGGCCCACGAGCAGTACTTC
TRBJ2-5,NA,NA,TRBV6-2/TRBV6-3,CASSYPSGTQYF,TGTGCCAGCAGTTACCCAAGTGGGACCCAGTACTTC
TRBJ2-1,NA,TRBD1,TRBV5-1,CASSLAATGGYNEQFF,TGCGCCAGCAGCTTGGCCGCAACAGGGGGCTACAATGAGCAGTTCTTC
TRBJ1-1,NA,NA,TRBV6-2/TRBV6-3,CASSYAGANTEAFF,TGTGCCAGCAGTTACGCGGGGGCGAACACTGAAGCTTTCTTT
TRBJ1-1,NA,NA,TRBV2,CASSARGRTEAFF,TGTGCCAGCAGTGCCAGGGGAAGGACTGAAGCTTTCTTT
TRBJ1-4,NA,NA,TRBV3-1/TRBV3-2,CASSPRVNNEKLFF,TGTGCCAGCAGCCCTAGGGTAAACAATGAAAAACTGTTTTTT
TRBJ2-3,NA,TRBD2,TRBV5-4,CASSSRPSTTLAGESDTQYF,TGTGCCAGCAGCTCACGCCCCTCAACGACACTAGCGGGAGAGTCAGATACGCAGTATTTT
TRBJ1-1,NA,TRBD1,TRBV24-1,CATSGPSQGSTEAFF,TGTGCCACCAGTGGCCCCTCACAGGGGAGTACTGAAGCTTTCTTT
TRBJ1-2,NA,TRBD1,TRBV9,CASSVAGGVGYGYTF,TGTGCCAGCAGCGTAGCAGGGGGCGTGGGCTATGGCTACACCTTC
TRBJ2-2,NA,NA,TRBV5-8,CASSPRLRGNTGELFF,TGTGCCAGCAGCCCTCGTCTCCGGGGGAACACCGGGGAGCTGTTTTTT
TRBJ1-5,few,NA,TRBV5-1,CASSLDRGNQPQHF,TGCGCCAGCAGCTTGGACAGAGGCAATCAGCCCCAGCATTTT
TRBJ1-1,NA,NA,TRBV4-1,CASSHITGFTEAFF,TGCGCCAGCAGCCATATAACAGGGTTCACTGAAGCTTTCTTT
TRBJ1-3,once,NA,TRBV9,CASSVQGHTIYF,TGTGCCAGCAGCGTACAGGGACACACCATATATTTT
TRBJ1-2,NA,TRBD1,TRBV3-1/TRBV3-2,CASSHGTGGNGYTF,TGTGCCAGCAGCCATGGGACAGGGGGCAATGGCTACACCTTC
TRBJ2-7,NA,NA,TRBV27,CASNIRDVTWEQYF,TGTGCCAGCAATATCAGGGATGTTACCTGGGAGCAGTACTTC
TRBJ1-2,NA,NA,TRBV3-1/TRBV3-2,CASSQDGGGPRGYTF,TGTGCCAGCAGCCAAGACGGGGGTGGGCCTCGTGGCTACACCTTC
TRBJ2-3,NA,TRBD2,TRBV28,CASSFHGRAGTDTQYF,TGTGCCAGCAGTTTTCACGGGAGGGCCGGCACAGATACGCAGTATTTT
TRBJ2-6,NA,NA,TRBV15,CATSRERVGANVLTF,TGTGCCACCAGCAGAGAGAGGGTTGGGGCCAACGTCCTGACTTTC
TRBJ1-1,NA,NA,TRBV5-5,CASSFSAGAMNTEAFF,TGTGCCAGCAGCTTTAGCGCAGGGGCCATGAACACTGAAGCTTTCTTT
TRBJ2-1,NA,TRBD2,TRBV11-2,CASSFLLAGGVVEQFF,TGTGCCAGCAGCTTTTTACTAGCGGGAGGAGTAGTTGAGCAGTTCTTC
TRBJ1-1,NA,NA,TRBV20-1,CSAGKGEGAFF,TGCAGTGCTGGGAAGGGGGAGGGGGCTTTCTTT
TRBJ1-1,NA,NA,TRBV11-3,CASASGAMNTEAFF,TGTGCCAGCGCTTCCGGGGCCATGAACACTGAAGCTTTCTTT
TRBJ1-3,once,NA,TRBV19,CASSIGDSGNTIYF,TGTGCCAGTAGTATCGGGGACTCTGGAAACACCATATATTTT
TRBJ2-3,NA,TRBD2,TRBV28,CASSFFPTSGNPDTQYF,TGTGCCAGCAGTTTTTTTCCTACTAGCGGGAATCCAGATACGCAGTATTTT
TRBJ1-1,NA,NA,TRBV3-1/TRBV3-2,CASSQDWNTEAFF,TGTGCCAGCAGCCAAGATTGGAACACTGAAGCTTTCTTT
TRBJ2-5,NA,TRBD2,TRBV9,CASSVGISGSGQETQYF,TGTGCCAGCAGCGTAGGTATTAGCGGGAGTGGGCAAGAGACCCAGTACTTC
TRBJ1-2,NA,TRBD1,TRBV5-1,CASTTTGDYGYTF,TGCGCCAGCACCACCACAGGGGACTATGGCTACACCTTC
TRBJ2-3,NA,NA,TRBV30,CAWSVGASTDTQYF,TGTGCCTGGAGTGTTGGGGCAAGCACAGATACGCAGTATTTT